The 3 T cell receptor beta chains below come from one sample, sequenced in a study of T cells after yellow fever vaccination. TCRdb used MiXCR to reprocess the 5' RACE reads, holding one entry per CDR3 protein. The table records around 400,000 distinct CDR3 sequences, approximately 10% of them present only once. The sample consisted of PBMCs, taken on the day of the first yellow fever vaccination. The receptors were gathered from a man aged 18 to 30 who received the YFV17D yellow fever vaccine.

The rearrangement joins TRBV18 to TRBJ2-4; a weak D match, TRBD2 (6 bases). CDR1 is KGHSH, CDR2 LQKENI, per germline. The V gene lost 3 bases and the J gene lost 8 bases, with 11 bases spanning the gap. The CDR3 totals 13 residues. The DNA for the CDR3 is TGTGCCAGCTCACCCTCGGGCGGGGACATTCAGTACTTC. Translation gives CASSPSGGDIQYF.

This clonotype was seen more than once but under ten times. The chain employs TRBV5-4 and TRBJ1-1; D might be TRBD1 (5 bases). Germline V lookup: CDR1 SGHNT, CDR2 YYREEE (reference sequence). V was cut by 5 bases and J by 8 bases, with 16 bases left in between. CDR3 size: 13 residues. In nucleotides, the CDR3 is TGTGCCAGCAGGCCGGGACCCAGCGCCGAAGCTTTCTTT. Translation: CASRPGPSAEAFF.

This chain connects TRBV25-1 to TRBJ1-4, with 9 bases lining up with TRBD1. CDR3 length: 15 amino acids. V was pared by 1 base and J by 7 bases, with 4 bases of the junction left unmatched. CDR1 and CDR2 from the germline V gene are MGHDK and SYGVNS. CDR3 protein: CASSEWNRGPEKLFF. As DNA, the CDR3 is TGTGCCAGCAGTGAATGGAACAGGGGGCCTGAAAAACTGTTTTTT.